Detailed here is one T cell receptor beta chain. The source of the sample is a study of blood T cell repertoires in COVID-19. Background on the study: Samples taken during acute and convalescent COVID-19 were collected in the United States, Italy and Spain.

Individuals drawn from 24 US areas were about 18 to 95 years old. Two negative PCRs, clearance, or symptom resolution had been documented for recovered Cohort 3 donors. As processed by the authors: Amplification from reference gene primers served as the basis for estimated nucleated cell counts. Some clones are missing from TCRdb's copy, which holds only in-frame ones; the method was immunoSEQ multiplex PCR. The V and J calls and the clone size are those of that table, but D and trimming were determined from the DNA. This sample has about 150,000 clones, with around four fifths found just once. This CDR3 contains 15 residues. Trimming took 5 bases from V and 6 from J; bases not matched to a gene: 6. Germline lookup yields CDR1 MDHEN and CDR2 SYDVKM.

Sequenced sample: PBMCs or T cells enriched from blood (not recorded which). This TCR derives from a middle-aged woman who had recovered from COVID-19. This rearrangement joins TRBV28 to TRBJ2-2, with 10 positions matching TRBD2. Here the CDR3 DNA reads TGTGCCAGCAGTCGAACCGGGACTAGCGCCGGGGAGCTGTTTTTT. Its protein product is CASSRTGTSAGELFF.